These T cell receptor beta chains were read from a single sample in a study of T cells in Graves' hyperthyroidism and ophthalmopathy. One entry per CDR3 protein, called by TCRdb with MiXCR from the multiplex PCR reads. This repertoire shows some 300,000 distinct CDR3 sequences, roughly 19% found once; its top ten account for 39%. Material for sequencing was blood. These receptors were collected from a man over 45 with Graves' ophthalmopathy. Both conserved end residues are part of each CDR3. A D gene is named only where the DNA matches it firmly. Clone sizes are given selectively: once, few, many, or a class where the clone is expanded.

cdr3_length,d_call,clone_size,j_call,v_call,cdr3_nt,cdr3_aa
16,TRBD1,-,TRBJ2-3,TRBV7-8,TGTGCCAGCAGCGCGGGACAGGGGGCCCGCACAGATACGCAGTATTTT,CASSAGQGARTDTQYF
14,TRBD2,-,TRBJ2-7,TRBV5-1,TGCGCCAGCAGCACACTAGCGGGAGCCTACGAGCAGTACTTC,CASSTLAGAYEQYF
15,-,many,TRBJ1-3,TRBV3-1,TGTGCCAGCAGCCAAGAATGGAATCCTGGAAACACCATATATTTT,CASSQEWNPGNTIYF
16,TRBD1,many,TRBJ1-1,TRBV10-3,TGTGCCATCAGTCGCGTGACAGGGGCGATGAACACTGAAGCTTTCTTT,CAISRVTGAMNTEAFF
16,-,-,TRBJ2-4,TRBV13,TGTGCCAGCAGCTTAGGACAGGCCTCAGCCAAAAACATTCAGTACTTC,CASSLGQASAKNIQYF
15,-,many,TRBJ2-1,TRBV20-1,TGCAGTGCTAGGTCGGGGCGGGACCCCTACAATGAGCAGTTCTTC,CSARSGRDPYNEQFF
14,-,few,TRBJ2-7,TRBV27,TGTGCCAGCTCGGGGGAAGCCCAGGGGGACGAGCAGTACTTC,CASSGEAQGDEQYF
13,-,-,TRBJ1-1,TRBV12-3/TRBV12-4,TGTGCCAGCAGTTTTGGGGATAGCACTGAAGCTTTCTTT,CASSFGDSTEAFF
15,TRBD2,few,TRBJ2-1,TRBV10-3,TGTGCCATCAGTACTTTAGCGGGAGCTGGGGATGAGCAGTTCTTC,CAISTLAGAGDEQFF
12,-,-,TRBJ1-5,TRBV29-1,TGCAGTGCGAGCGGGGGGGATCAGCCCCAGCATTTT,CSASGGDQPQHF